A single sample is the source of the 19 T cell receptor beta chains below, sequenced in a study of PD-L1 blockade in urothelial cancer. TCRdb's copy holds only in-frame clones and misses some; the assay was immunoSEQ multiplex PCR. This sample has about 91,000 clones, with less than 90% found just once. Time point denoted: peripheral blood 6 weeks after treatment start. Material: PBMCs, obtained around atezolizumab (anti-PD-L1) treatment. All receptors come from a man aged 65 to 85 with urothelial cancer.

This sequence joins TRBV15 and TRBJ2-3; D not resolved. Trimming pared 4 bases from V and 1 base from J, leaving 6 bases between. Germline CDR1 and CDR2: LNHNV and YYDKDF (reference sequence). The CDR3 has 13 amino acids. DNA for the CDR3: TGTGCCACCAGCATACGGGGCACAGATACGCAGTATTTT. This sequence encodes CATSIRGTDTQYF.

The chain combines TRBV27 with TRBJ2-7, with TRBD1 matching over 7 bases. Trimming took 5 bases from V and 7 from J; bases not matched to a gene: 11. This CDR3 spans 14 amino acids. The germline V gene encodes CDR1 MNHEY and CDR2 SMNVEV (reference sequence). CDR3 loop: CASSPVRQGEEQYF. The CDR3 DNA reads as TGTGCCAGCAGTCCGGTCCGACAGGGAGAGGAGCAGTACTTC.

The J gene is TRBJ2-5, the V gene TRBV11-2, with 10 bases fitting TRBD2. V lost 4 bases and J lost 4; bases outside the gene matches: 12. The CDR3 extends over 17 amino acids. Germline CDR1 SGHAT, CDR2 FQNNGV. CDR3 nucleotides: TGTGCCAGCAGCTCTCTAGAGGGAGCGGGAGGGCTAGAGACCCAGTACTTC. The encoded protein is CASSSLEGAGGLETQYF. The variable domain in full, with the rest retrieved from reference TRBV11-2 and TRBJ2-5, is EAGVAQSPRYKIIEKRQSVAFWCNPISGHATLYWYQQILGQGPKLLIQFQNNGVVDDSQLPKDRFSAERLKGVDSTLKIQPAKLEDSAVYLCASSSLEGAGGLETQYFGPGTRLLVL.

This chain uses TRBV18 with TRBJ2-7, with 7 nucleotides matching TRBD1. Germline CDR1 and CDR2: KGHSH and LQKENI. The V and J ends lost 4 bases and 0 bases, in that order; junction bases with no gene match: 6. The CDR3 is 15 residues long. The CDR3 spells CASSHSTGISYEQYF. DNA of the CDR3: TGTGCCAGCTCACATTCGACAGGGATCTCCTACGAGCAGTACTTC.

The chain employs TRBV4-3 and TRBJ2-2, with 13 bases lining up with TRBD2. The CDR3 sequence is 17 residues long. Germline trimming cut 1 base from V and 2 bases from J; bases unmatched to any gene: 1. CDR1 and CDR2 from the germline V gene are LGHNA and YSLEER. The DNA of the CDR3 is TGCGCCAGCAGCCAAGGACTAGCGGGAGGAAACACCGGGGAGCTGTTTTTT. It codes for CASSQGLAGGNTGELFF.

This clone has a handful of counts. The chain couples TRBV2 to TRBJ1-2; D possibly corresponds to TRBD1 (5 bases). Germline CDR1 is SNHLY and CDR2 is FYNNEI. CDR3 length: 12 residues. V dropped 6 bases and J dropped 13 bases, with 18 bases sitting between them. CDR3 loop: CASRPDQGSGTF. The DNA for the CDR3 is TGTGCCAGCAGACCAGACCAGGGCTCGGGCACCTTC.

This clone appeared a few times. This chain links TRBV7-9 with TRBJ2-1, with D perhaps matching TRBD2 (6 bases). The CDR3 is 12 residues long. Trimming cost V 0 bases and J 12 bases, with 9 bases left between them. Germline loops: CDR1 SEHNR, CDR2 FQNEAQ (reference sequence). The CDR3 sequence is CASSLAVGGQFF. The CDR3 coding sequence is TGTGCCAGCAGCTTAGCGGTGGGGGGGCAGTTCTTC. The full variable domain, completed using reference TRBV7-9 and TRBJ2-1, is DTGVSQNPRHKITKRGQNVTFRCDPISEHNRLYWYRQTLGQGPEFLTYFQNEAQLEKSRLLSDRFSAERPKGSFSTLEIQRTEQGDSAMYLCASSLAVGGQFFGPGTRLTVL.

The V gene is TRBV6-1, the J gene TRBJ2-3; 7 bases fit TRBD1. The germline V gene has CDR1 MNHNS and CDR2 SASEGT. V shed 7 bases, J shed 1 base, and the junction held 5 bases outside the gene matches. The CDR3 totals 14 residues. The chain's CDR3 is CASNTGAGTDTQYF. The CDR3 bases are TGTGCCAGCAATACAGGGGCTGGCACAGATACGCAGTATTTT.

The V gene is TRBV9, the J gene TRBJ1-3; no reliable D call. The CDR3 contains 14 residues. Germline assignment: CDR1 SGDLS and CDR2 YYNGEE. V lost 0 bases and J lost 0, with 4 bases in between. The DNA of the CDR3 is TGTGCCAGCAGCGTAGCCGGCTCTGGAAACACCATATATTTT. This translates into CASSVAGSGNTIYF.

The chain combines TRBV11-2 with TRBJ2-2, with TRBD1 matching over 9 bases. Looked up from germline, CDR1 is SGHAT and CDR2 is FQNNGV. This CDR3 comprises 16 residues. V shed 3 bases, J shed 0 bases, and the junction held 2 bases outside the gene matches. Written as DNA, the CDR3 is TGTGCCAGCAGCTTTACAGGGGGCCCGAACACCGGGGAGCTGTTTTTT. Translating it yields CASSFTGGPNTGELFF. The full variable domain, with the rest looked up from reference TRBV11-2 and TRBJ2-2, is EAGVAQSPRYKIIEKRQSVAFWCNPISGHATLYWYQQILGQGPKLLIQFQNNGVVDDSQLPKDRFSAERLKGVDSTLKIQPAKLEDSAVYLCASSFTGGPNTGELFFGEGSRLTVL.

The chain combines TRBV9 with TRBJ1-1; D uncertain. The ends were cut back, 0 bases at V and 1 base at J, with 4 bases in the middle. The CDR3 has 13 residues. In germline, CDR1 is SGDLS, CDR2 YYNGEE. This CDR3 is CASSVEQNTEAFF. The CDR3 DNA follows: TGTGCCAGCAGCGTAGAACAGAACACTGAAGCTTTCTTT. The entire variable domain, with the rest obtained from reference TRBV9 and TRBJ1-1, is as follows: DSGVTQTPKHLITATGQRVTLRCSPRSGDLSVYWYQQSLDQGLQFLIQYYNGEERAKGNILERFSAQQFPDLHSELNLSSLELGDSALYFCASSVEQNTEAFFGQGTRLTVV.

V is TRBV9 and J is TRBJ1-2, with TRBD1 matching 9 bases. Germline CDR1 is SGDLS and CDR2 is YYNGEE. The CDR3 spans 13 residues. Trimming removed 7 bases from V and 8 bases from J; junction bases left unmatched: 9. The CDR3 DNA is TGTGCCAGCGGGGGGACAGGGTCTTGGGGCTACACCTTC. It encodes CASGGTGSWGYTF.

The rearrangement joins TRBV5-4 to TRBJ2-3; 9 bases align to TRBD2. The germline V gene has CDR1 SGHNT and CDR2 YYREEE (reference sequence). After removal of 4 bases from V and 2 bases from J, the junction contained 11 bases not matched to a gene. This CDR3 is built from 17 residues. CDR3 region: CASSGWASGDSTDTQYF. As DNA, the CDR3 is TGTGCCAGCAGCGGCTGGGCTAGCGGGGATTCCACAGATACGCAGTATTTT. The complete variable domain, with remaining parts taken from reference TRBV5-4 and TRBJ2-3, reads ETGVTQSPTHLIKTRGQQVTLRCSSQSGHNTVSWYQQALGQGPQFIFQYYREEENGRGNFPPRFSGLQFPNYSSELNVNALELDDSALYLCASSGWASGDSTDTQYFGPGTRLTVL.

V is TRBV5-1 and J is TRBJ2-2; 11 nucleotides match TRBD2. V lost 3 bases and J lost 4; bases outside the gene matches: 8. Germline V CDR1 and CDR2: SGHRS, YFSETQ. The CDR3 is 17 amino acids. The CDR3 spells CASSSFDTSGSTGELFF. In nucleotides, the CDR3 is TGCGCCAGCAGCTCCTTCGATACTAGCGGGAGCACCGGGGAGCTGTTTTTT.

The chain joins TRBV6-1 to TRBJ2-7; 7 bases line up with TRBD1. This CDR3 region has 15 residues. Germline CDR1 is MNHNS and CDR2 is SASEGT. Germline trimming cut 3 bases from V and 2 bases from J; bases unmatched to any gene: 7. CDR3 bases: TGTGCCAGCAGTGATAGACAGGGCACCCCCTACGAGCAGTACTTC. It translates to CASSDRQGTPYEQYF.

The V and J genes are TRBV7-6 and TRBJ2-3; D unresolved. Germline CDR1 is SGHVS and CDR2 is FNYEAQ. The CDR3 has 13 residues. V was trimmed by 1 base and J by 5 bases, leaving 7 bases between them. The chain's CDR3 is CASSLGLRDTQYF. DNA for the CDR3: TGTGCCAGCAGCTTAGGACTTAGAGATACGCAGTATTTT.

The rearrangement uses TRBV11-3 and TRBJ1-4; D is undetermined. Germline values: CDR1 SGHNT, CDR2 YENEEA. The ends were cut back, 5 bases at V and 3 bases at J, with 13 bases in the middle. The CDR3 runs 15 residues. This CDR3 is CASSPSGVANEKLFF. The CDR3 coding sequence is TGTGCCAGCAGCCCTTCAGGTGTAGCTAATGAAAAACTGTTTTTT. Variable domain in full (rest from reference TRBV11-3 and TRBJ1-4): EAGVVQSPRYKIIEKKQPVAFWCNPISGHNTLYWYLQNLGQGPELLIRYENEEAVDDSQLPKDRFSAERLKGVDSTLKIQPAELGDSAVYLCASSPSGVANEKLFFGSGTQLSVL.

This chain joins TRBV19 and TRBJ2-5; tentatively, D is TRBD1 (6 bases). Germline V gives CDR1 LNHDA, CDR2 SQIVND (reference sequence). The ends were cut back, 0 bases at V and 6 bases at J, with 11 bases in the middle. CDR3 size: 14 residues. CDR3 amino acids: CASSIEAGAKTQYF. CDR3 nucleotide sequence: TGTGCCAGTAGTATAGAGGCAGGGGCGAAGACCCAGTACTTC.

The chain employs TRBV7-8 and TRBJ2-3; 12 bases map to TRBD2. The CDR3 has 19 amino acids. Germline lookup yields CDR1 SGHVS and CDR2 FQNEAQ. With V trimmed by 5 bases and J by 2 bases, 14 bases remained unmatched. The CDR3 coding sequence is TGTGCCAGCAGCCTGTCTAGCGGGGGGGTTATTCATCCCACAGATACGCAGTATTTT. It specifies CASSLSSGGVIHPTDTQYF.